This T cell receptor beta chain stems from a study of T cell repertoires in cytomegalovirus infection (dated by TCRdb to about 2019). Background on the whole study: Alongside well-studied HLA-B-restricted epitopes, the peptide stimulations were aimed at recently identified HLA-C-restricted CMV epitopes, whose presentation resists viral immunomodulation. Donor HLA type was relevant to the analysis, as public TCR beta signatures indicated carriage of CMV infection together with the matching HLA type. Results and caveats for the whole study, not just this receptor: Carriers of CMV infection plus the relevant HLA type were discriminated by the cumulative frequency of public TCR beta family members in the study cohort and in an independent roughly 340-donor cohort. The ex vivo response was dominated by HLA-C-restricted CMV-specific TCR beta clonotypes, and the single most frequent clonotype in two of eight donors was supplied by these HLA-C-restricted clonotypes.

To note about this clonotype: Its antigen target is currently unknown. The input lacks base qualities; no much larger clone sits a single base away.

The label giving this sample's treatment or condition can be read as: in vitro stimulation with specific CMV peptide epitopes to enrich CMV-specific T cells. The instrument given in TCRdb is Illumina HiSeq 1500. The raw public data were reprocessed by TCRdb itself: fastp quality trimming at Q25, MiXCR clonotype calling, in-frame beta chains only. Rows are combined by CDR3 protein, so each entry shows the most common genes and DNA. The sample table shows some 350,000 distinct CDR3 sequences, and roughly 36% are seen once. Approximately 15% of the sample is taken by the ten largest. CDR3 length: 14 amino acids, cysteine to phenylalanine. Just the 42-base CDR3 DNA is kept, in frame starting at base 1. In the germline V gene, CDR1 corresponds to SGHVS and CDR2 to FNYEAQ. V was cut back by 5 bases and J by 2 bases, leaving a gap of 10 bases between them.

The rearranged chain carries TRBV7-6 and TRBJ2-1; TRBD1 might be the D gene, on 6 matching bases. Sequenced material: cultured PBMCs, taken from culture after CMV antigen stimulation. The TCR comes from a human donor in good health (CMV status not recorded). Some clones in this sample may be carry-over from other donors' samples. The CDR3 protein: CASSIEGAYNEQFF. The sequenced DNA: TGTGCCAGCAGCATCGAGGGGGCCTACAATGAGCAGTTCTTC.